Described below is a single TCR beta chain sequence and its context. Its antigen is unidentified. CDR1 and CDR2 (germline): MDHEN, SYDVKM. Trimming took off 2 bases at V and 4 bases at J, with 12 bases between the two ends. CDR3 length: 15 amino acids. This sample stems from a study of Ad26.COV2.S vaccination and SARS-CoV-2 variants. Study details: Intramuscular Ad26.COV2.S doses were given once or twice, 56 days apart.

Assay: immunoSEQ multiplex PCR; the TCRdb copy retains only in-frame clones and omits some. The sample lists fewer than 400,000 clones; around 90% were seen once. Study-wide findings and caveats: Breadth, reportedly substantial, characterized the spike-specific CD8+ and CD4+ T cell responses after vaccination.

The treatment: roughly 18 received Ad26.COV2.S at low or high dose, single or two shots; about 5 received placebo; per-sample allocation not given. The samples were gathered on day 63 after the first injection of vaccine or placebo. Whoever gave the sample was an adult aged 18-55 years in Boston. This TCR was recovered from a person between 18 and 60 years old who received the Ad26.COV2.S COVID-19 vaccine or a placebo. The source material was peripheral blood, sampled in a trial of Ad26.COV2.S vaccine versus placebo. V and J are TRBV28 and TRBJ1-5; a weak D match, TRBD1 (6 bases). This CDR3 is CASSLVGARNQPQHF. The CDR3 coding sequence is TGTGCCAGCAGTTTAGTGGGGGCTCGAAATCAGCCCCAGCATTTT.